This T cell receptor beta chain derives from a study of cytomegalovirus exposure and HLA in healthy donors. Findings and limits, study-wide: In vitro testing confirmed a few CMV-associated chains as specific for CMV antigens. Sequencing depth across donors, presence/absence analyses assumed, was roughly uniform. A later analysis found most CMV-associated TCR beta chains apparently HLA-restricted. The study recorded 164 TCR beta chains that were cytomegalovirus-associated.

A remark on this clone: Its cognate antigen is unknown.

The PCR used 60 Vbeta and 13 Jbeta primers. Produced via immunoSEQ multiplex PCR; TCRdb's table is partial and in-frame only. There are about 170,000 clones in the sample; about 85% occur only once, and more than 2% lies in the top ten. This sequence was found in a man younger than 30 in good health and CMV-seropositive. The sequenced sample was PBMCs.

The DNA of the CDR3 is TGTGCCAGCAGCGTAGGAGGGGGAGAAGGGACCCAGTACTTC. Protein product: CASSVGGGEGTQYF. The rearrangement links TRBV9 to TRBJ2-5, with D tentatively TRBD1 (6 bases). CDR3 length: 14 residues. Germline CDR1 is SGDLS and CDR2 is YYNGEE. V shed 0 bases and J shed 7 bases, with 13 bases lying between them.